One sample yielded the 9 T cell receptor beta chains listed below, sequenced in a study of Ad26.COV2.S vaccination and SARS-CoV-2 variants. The treatment was: roughly 20 received Ad26.COV2.S at low or high dose, single or two shots; roughly five received placebo; per-sample allocation not given. Repertoires come from day 63 after the first vaccine or placebo injection. Using immunoSEQ multiplex PCR, the repertoire was profiled, and TCRdb retains in-frame clones only, with some absent. The data show approximately 400,000 clones, about 80% seen once. Here the sequenced sample was peripheral blood, taken in a trial of Ad26.COV2.S vaccine versus placebo. These receptors all come from a person between 18 and 65 years old who received the Ad26.COV2.S COVID-19 vaccine or a placebo.

The gene calls are TRBV20-1 and TRBJ1-1; 9 nucleotides align to TRBD1. CDR1 DFQATT and CDR2 SNEGSKA come from the germline V gene (reference sequence). J was trimmed by 6 bases and V by 3 bases; bases with no gene match: 8. The CDR3 sequence is 14 residues long. CDR3: CSASLGQGTAEAFF. In nucleotides, the CDR3 is TGCAGTGCTAGTCTAGGACAGGGGACCGCTGAAGCTTTCTTT.

This chain uses TRBV5-6 with TRBJ2-1; possibly TRBD2 for D (5 bases). Germline V CDR1 and CDR2: SGHDT, YYEEEE. Trimming stripped 4 bases from V and 3 bases from J, with 17 bases between. This CDR3 has 16 amino acids. For the CDR3, the DNA is TGTGCCAGCAGCCCGAGACCAGCGGCCGTCTACAATGAGCAGTTCTTC. Protein product: CASSPRPAAVYNEQFF.

V gene TRBV15 combines with J gene TRBJ2-7, with D perhaps matching TRBD1 (5 bases). The germline gives CDR1 LNHNV, CDR2 YYDKDF (reference sequence). Trimming removed 5 bases at V and 6 bases at J, with 14 bases between. This CDR3 contains 13 residues. Here the CDR3 reads CATSLNPGREQYF. The CDR3 nucleotides are TGTGCCACCAGCCTTAACCCAGGGCGCGAGCAGTACTTC.

The chain combines TRBV5-1 with TRBJ2-3, with TRBD2 matching over 11 bases. The CDR3 is made up of 16 amino acids. Germline trimming cut 3 bases from V and 2 bases from J; bases unmatched to any gene: 5. CDR1 and CDR2 (germline): SGHRS, YFSETQ. The CDR3 sequence: CASSSLAGGYTDTQYF. Written as DNA, the CDR3 is TGCGCCAGCAGCTCTCTAGCGGGAGGCTACACAGATACGCAGTATTTT.

In its sample, this clone was seen once. The gene calls are TRBV10-3 and TRBJ2-7; 7 positions match TRBD2. There are 15 residues in the CDR3. Germline loops: CDR1 ENHRY, CDR2 SYGVKD. Trimming at V came to 3 bases and at J to 5 bases, leaving 10 bases not matched to a gene. The CDR3 spells CAISDRGVRGDEQYF. Here the CDR3 DNA reads TGTGCCATCAGTGATCGGGGCGTACGGGGGGACGAGCAGTACTTC.

This clone was detected once. The chain links TRBV19 to TRBJ2-3; 10 positions agree with TRBD2. This CDR3 spans 16 amino acids. Germline lookup yields CDR1 LNHDA and CDR2 SQIVND (reference sequence). V dropped 7 bases and J dropped 2; count of bases not matched to a gene: 9. For the CDR3, the DNA is TGTGCCAGTACCCCTTATAGCGGGAGGTCCACAGATACGCAGTATTTT. Its protein product is CASTPYSGRSTDTQYF.

This clone was picked up a small number of times. The V gene is TRBV2, the J gene TRBJ1-6; D is unclear. Trimming took 4 bases from V and 8 from J, leaving 9 bases between them. The CDR3 is 13 residues long. CDR1 is SNHLY, CDR2 FYNNEI, per germline. CDR3 amino acids: CASSVSEDSPLHF. The CDR3 DNA is TGTGCCAGCAGTGTATCAGAAGATTCACCCCTCCACTTT.

V gene TRBV5-4 combines with J gene TRBJ1-2, with D possibly matching TRBD1 (5 bases). CDR1 is SGHNT, CDR2 YYREEE, per germline (reference sequence). Trimming pared 4 bases from V and 6 bases from J, leaving 22 bases between. The CDR3 is made up of 16 amino acids. The CDR3 DNA sequence: TGTGCCAGCAGCCATCCTATGCCTGGGCAGGGCGATGGCTACACCTTC. Its translation: CASSHPMPGQGDGYTF.

V is TRBV9 and J is TRBJ2-1; 11 bases match TRBD2. The germline gives CDR1 SGDLS, CDR2 YYNGEE. J gave up 5 bases and V 3 bases, and 10 bases lay outside the gene matches. The CDR3 is 17 amino acids. CDR3 nucleotide sequence: TGTGCCAGCAGCGACCATAGCGGGAGGGCCATTGACAATGAGCAGTTCTTC. Amino acids: CASSDHSGRAIDNEQFF.